This T cell receptor (beta chain) is from a study of Graves' ophthalmopathy and Graves' hyperthyroidism. Amplification of the TCR beta CDR3 regions used RNA transcripts (as template). The library came from an HTBI-primed first-round RT-PCR and a second-round multiplex PCR. TCRdb analysed the multiplex PCR reads with MiXCR anew, one entry per CDR3 protein. The sample includes under 350,000 distinct CDR3 sequences, 15% to 20% of them seen just once. V gave up 1 base and J gave up 5 bases, with 6 bases separating them. The CDR3 is 13 residues long. Germline V gene sequence: CDR1 SGHTA, CDR2 FQGNSA. Overall study findings and caveats: Among expanded thyroid clonotypes above 0.001 frequency, most also occurred in blood. Using a 13-signature model, the authors split ophthalmopathy from stable hyperthyroidism, with approximately 88% sensitivity and roughly 80% specificity.

Diagnosis relied on clinical symptoms, serum thyroxine, TRAb, thyroid ultrasound and orbital computed tomography. From fresh peripheral blood, 10 ml in volume, the PBMCs were obtained. This clonotype was observed at least ten times. Antigen specificity is unknown. The sequence was collected from an adult man with Graves' ophthalmopathy. This chain connects TRBV7-2 to TRBJ1-3; D unclear. The sample was peripheral blood. The CDR3 region has the DNA TGTGCCAGCAGCTTAGGTCTACGAAACACCATATATTTT. It translates to CASSLGLRNTIYF.